Detailed here is one T cell receptor beta chain. The data are from a study of T-cell reconstitution after alpha-beta-depleted transplantation in children. The authors prepared the TCRbeta library with unique molecular identifiers. TCRdb re-called the PCR reads with MiXCR, one entry per CDR3 protein. The sample consists of about 500,000 distinct CDR3 sequences, less than 35% of them appearing once. The material was PBMCs from the stem cell graft donor, obtained from the stem cell graft. The receptor was isolated from a human donor who donated a stem cell graft to a child with aplastic anemia.

The CDR3 coding sequence is TGTGCCAGCAGGGGGAGCGGGACAGGGGGATCGCCCCAGCATTTT. It is translated as CASRGSGTGGSPQHF. The chain couples TRBV12-3 or TRBV12-4 to TRBJ1-5; 11 bases are shared with TRBD1. Germline trimming cut 6 bases from V and 9 bases from J; bases unmatched to any gene: 10. The CDR3 has 15 amino acids.